The entry below gives a single T cell receptor (beta chain) sequence along with its context. Its antigen target is currently unknown. The input lacks base qualities; no much larger clone sits a single base away. CDR1 and CDR2, per the germline V gene, are SGHAT and FQNNGV. The CDR3 covers 15 residues, taking in both the cysteine and the phenylalanine. Only the CDR3 portion is preserved as DNA: 45 bases, with reading frame beginning at the first base. These data originate in a study of tumor-infiltrating lymphocytes in primary liver carcinoma (dated by TCRdb to about 2017). Context from the whole study: Of the five patients, three men and two women aged 30 to 69 years, four had hepatocellular carcinoma and one had combined HCC and intrahepatic cholangiocarcinoma. A total of 35 specimens from 5 patients, comprising some 25 tumor regions, 5 adjacent noncancerous liver tissues and 5 peripheral blood samples, were covered by TCRbeta repertoire sequencing. The tumors of the five patients were staged as T1-T3 N0M0, with maximum diameters ranging from roughly 4.2 to 10 cm. Each sample produced about 3.5 to 8 million productive TCRbeta reads, and read depth showed no significant difference between tissue types. Repertoires from technical replicates were highly reproducible, with mean shared-clone rates around 0.87 and correlation coefficients above 0.98. For each liver tumor, the study sampled five regions along with adjacent normal tissue and blood, and applied TCRbeta repertoire sequencing, expression microarrays and whole-exome sequencing. The 25 to 30 tumor region samples were profiled with Agilent mRNA microarrays so that TCRbeta repertoire diversity could be related to the local molecular phenotype. What the study reported, not specific to this receptor: Only 4 or 5 patients were included in the study, and the authors note that the findings should be validated in a larger study. Only the TCR beta chain was sequenced, so true repertoire diversity is likely underestimated because unpaired alpha chains were not captured. Repertoire overlap was higher between tumor regions (mean roughly 35%) than tumor-adjacent (approximately 17%) or tumor-blood (approximately 14%) pairs, consistent with antigen-driven expansion. Bulk unsorted samples precluded comparing CD4+ and CD8+ T cell repertoires. Only about 7.5-25% of top clones were present in all five regions of a tumor, suggesting spatial heterogeneity of tumor-infiltrating T cells. The top 250 clones made up a significantly larger repertoire fraction in tumors than in blood (p = 0.039).

Total RNA and DNA were co-extracted without cell sorting from 20-30 mg of bulk tissue using the AllPrep DNA/RNA mini kit. Four or five patients with histopathologically diagnosed primary liver carcinoma underwent surgical resection in China between 2015 and March 2016. At the time of sampling, the patients were treatment-naive and had chronic HBV infection. Five spatially separated regions were sampled per tumor: superior, inferior, left-lateral and right-lateral poles, plus the tumor centre. Histological examination found more than 90% viable tumor cells in every tumor sample. Fresh tumor and adjacent tissue pieces were bisected; one half was stored in RNAlater at -80°C, the other sent for histology. A constant-region primer and ProtoScript II reverse transcriptase were used to reverse-transcribe TCRbeta-specific cDNA from around 530 ng total RNA. The TCRbeta libraries were prepared through three rounds of nested multiplex PCR following a slightly modified ARM-PCR procedure. Each of the first two PCR rounds ran for approximately 10 cycles using multiplex TRBV1-TRBV30 forward primers together with a Cbeta reverse primer. Sample barcodes and Illumina adapters were added in a final 25-cycle PCR with Deep VentR polymerase. Before sequencing, amplicons of 200-500 bp were purified from gel using a QIAquick gel extraction kit. An Illumina HiSeq 2500 was used to sequence the TCRbeta amplicons with 250-bp paired-end reads. The published analysis was carried out like this. Reads were quality-trimmed with Trimmomatic v0.33, and paired reads were merged with FLASH v1.2.11 to recover full CDR3 sequences. V, D and J germline segments were assigned to the rearranged TCRbeta sequences using MiGEC v1.2.1b. Clonotype statistics and Shannon-Wiener diversity indices were calculated with VDJtools v1.0.0. Except for diversity analysis, only the 250 most abundant clonotypes of each sample were used in subsequent analyses to reduce sampling bias. TCRdb took the public reads, trimmed them with fastp at Q25, ran MiXCR for clone calling and kept in-frame beta chains. Rows are combined by CDR3 protein, so each entry shows the most common genes and DNA. The V and J calls and clone size are TCRdb's, not the authors'. The sample table shows under 200,000 distinct CDR3 sequences, and roughly 80% are seen once. The ten biggest clones cover 18% of the sample.

The receptor was isolated from a man in his forties with primary liver carcinoma and hepatitis B virus infection. The source material was tumor tissue from primary liver carcinoma. This receptor chain uses TRBV11-2 and TRBJ2-1, with TRBD2 perhaps the D gene, on 6 matching bases. CDR3 sequence: CVTSPGTSSYNEQFF. Here is the DNA: TGTGTCACCAGCCCCGGGACTTCTTCGTACAATGAGCAGTTCTTC.